This TCR beta chain was recovered during a study of cytomegalovirus exposure and HLA in healthy donors. This clone was picked up one time. Its cognate antigen is unknown. The CDR3 consists of 12 residues. The germline gives CDR1 ENHRY, CDR2 SYGVKD. J lost 5 bases, V lost 10 bases, and 5 bases had no gene match. Overall study results and limits: Under in vitro conditions, three CMV-associated chains were confirmed as specific for CMV antigens.

PCR used 60 Vbeta primers and 13 Jbeta primers. Data came from immunoSEQ multiplex PCR; TCRdb stores just in-frame clones and leaves some out. The table records tens of thousands of clones, 73% of them present only once. Sequencing used PBMCs. This chain links TRBV10-3 with TRBJ1-2; 9 positions agree with TRBD1. The sequence came from a man between 50 and 59 years old in good health and CMV-seronegative. Here the CDR3 reads CATGTGTYGYTF. CDR3 nucleotides: TGTGCCACGGGGACAGGGACGTATGGCTACACCTTC.